These T cell receptor beta chains were read from a single sample in a study of T cell repertoires in cytomegalovirus infection. No antigen is known for these receptors. TCRdb reprocessed the reads via MiXCR and lists one record per CDR3 protein. Here the sample spans around 310,000 distinct CDR3 sequences, about 27% being singletons. Sequencing used cultured PBMCs, obtained from culture after CMV antigen stimulation. These receptors were collected from a human donor in good health (CMV status not recorded). Some clones in this sample may be carry-over from other donors' samples. CDR3s include the opening cysteine and the closing phenylalanine or tryptophan. Fields, in order: D gene, J gene, V gene, clone size, CDR3 DNA, CDR3 protein. The D gene is left open where the match is weak. A clone size is listed for some rows: how often the clone was seen (once, few, many), or a class if it is expanded.

>NA|TRBJ2-2|TRBV7-2|many
TGTGCCAGCAGACCTCGGACAGTTTCGAACACCGGGGAGCTGTTTTTT
CASRPRTVSNTGELFF
>TRBD1|TRBJ2-7|TRBV10-3|NA
TGTGCCATCAGTCTCGGACAGGCTGTCGAGCAGTACTTC
CAISLGQAVEQYF
>TRBD2|TRBJ2-5|TRBV6-5|NA
TGTGCCAGCAGTTACTCGAGTAGCGGGAGGGTGAGAGAGACCCAGTACTTC
CASSYSSSGRVRETQYF
>TRBD1|TRBJ2-1|TRBV7-3|NA
TGTGCCAGCAGCCCAGGCAGGACAGGGGGCAATGAGCAGTTCTTC
CASSPGRTGGNEQFF
>TRBD1|TRBJ2-3|TRBV12-3/TRBV12-4|NA
TGTGCCAGCAGTTTTGCGGACAGGGGGATAGATACGCAGTATTTT
CASSFADRGIDTQYF
>NA|TRBJ2-7|TRBV28|few
TGTGCCAGCAGTTTATCACGGCGGGGCTCCTACGAGCAGTACTTC
CASSLSRRGSYEQYF
>NA|TRBJ2-5|TRBV6-2/TRBV6-3|NA
TGTGCCAGCAGTAACCGGGACACCCGTCCGGAGACCCAGTACTTC
CASSNRDTRPETQYF
>TRBD2|TRBJ2-7|TRBV20-1|NA
TGCAGTGCTAGAGAGCTAGCGGGGAGCTCCTACGAGCAGTACTTC
CSARELAGSSYEQYF
>TRBD1|TRBJ1-2|TRBV10-3|NA
TGTGCCATCAGTGGAGGTCAGGGGGATGGCTACACCTTC
CAISGGQGDGYTF
>TRBD1|TRBJ2-1|TRBV6-5|NA
TGTGCCAGCAACACAGGGGGCGAGCAGTTCTTC
CASNTGGEQFF
>NA|TRBJ2-7|TRBV20-1|few
TGCAGTGCTAGAGTCCGGGGGAACGAGCAGTACTTC
CSARVRGNEQYF
>NA|TRBJ2-3|TRBV25-1|NA
TGTGCCAGCAGTGAATATCTGTGGGAGCGTACAGATACGCAGTATTTT
CASSEYLWERTDTQYF
>NA|TRBJ2-5|TRBV18|NA
TGTGCCAGCTCACGGTCCAGCCAAGAGACCCAGTACTTC
CASSRSSQETQYF
>TRBD2|TRBJ2-7|TRBV10-3|NA
TGTGCCATCAGTGAGTCGGGGGGGGATTGGGACGAGCAGTACTTC
CAISESGGDWDEQYF
>NA|TRBJ2-5|TRBV12-3/TRBV12-4|NA
TGTGCCAGCAGTCCCCGGACAGTTCAAGAGACCCAGTACTTC
CASSPRTVQETQYF
>NA|TRBJ2-5|TRBV7-9|NA
TGTGCCAGCAGCTTAGCACAGTTGGAGACCCAGTACTTC
CASSLAQLETQYF
>TRBD2|TRBJ2-1|TRBV27|NA
TGTGCCAGCAGTTTATCTAGGGAGGGCGGGAGGGCCGAAAGCTCCTACAATGAGCAGTTCTTC
CASSLSREGGRAESSYNEQFF
>NA|TRBJ2-7|TRBV20-1|NA
TGCAGTGCTAGAGATCTTAGGGGGAACGAGCAGTACTTC
CSARDLRGNEQYF
>TRBD1|TRBJ1-1|TRBV6-5|NA
TGTGCCAGCAGTTACTCTTGGACAGGTGGGAGTGAAGCTTTCTTT
CASSYSWTGGSEAFF
>NA|TRBJ2-1|TRBV5-1|few
TGCGCCAGCAGCCTACAGACAACGGCGGGTTGGCAGTTCTTC
CASSLQTTAGWQFF